This TCR beta chain was retrieved from a study of cytomegalovirus exposure and HLA in healthy donors. It was with 60 Vbeta and 13 Jbeta primers that the PCR ran. TCRdb keeps only in-frame clones here, not all; method: immunoSEQ multiplex PCR. The sample consists of approximately 120,000 clones, about four fifths of them appearing once. The source of this sequence is a young man in good health and CMV-seronegative. Sample: PBMCs.

The CDR3 sequence is CASHKGQGRKGYGYTF. The CDR3 nucleotides read TGTGCCAGCCATAAGGGACAGGGGCGGAAGGGCTATGGCTACACCTTC. V is TRBV7-9 and J is TRBJ1-2; 10 bases agree with TRBD1. V was clipped by 8 bases and J by 4 bases; unmatched bases: 13. The CDR3 runs 16 residues. In germline, CDR1 is SEHNR, CDR2 FQNEAQ (reference sequence).